The 24 T cell receptor beta chains in this list originate from one sample, sequenced in a study of OX40 agonist ivuxolimab in advanced cancers. Assay used: immunoSEQ multiplex PCR; TCRdb lists only in-frame clones, some missing. Of tens of thousands of clones in the sample, under 90% were seen once. Here the sequenced sample was CD4+ or CD8+ T cells sorted from blood, taken in a trial of the OX40 agonist ivuxolimab. These receptors came from an adult with an advanced solid tumor such as melanoma, head and neck, liver or kidney cancer.

The gene calls are TRBV10-2 and TRBJ2-1; D not resolved. The V gene's germline CDR1 is WSHSY and CDR2 SAAADI. V was shortened by 8 bases and J by 9 bases, with 11 bases between the two germline ends. The CDR3 totals 11 residues. The CDR3 DNA is TGCGCCAGCTCCTACCAGAGTGAGCAGTTCTTC. It specifies CASSYQSEQFF.

This rearrangement joins TRBV14 to TRBJ1-1, with D unresolved. The germline V gene encodes CDR1 SGHDN and CDR2 FVKESK. The CDR3 contains 14 residues. V lost 4 bases and J 5 bases, leaving 14 bases between the germline ends. The CDR3 sequence: CASSLIVEGTEAFF. CDR3 in DNA: TGTGCCAGCAGCCTGATAGTGGAGGGAACTGAAGCTTTCTTT.

The V call is TRBV7-9, the J call TRBJ1-2; D possibly corresponds to TRBD1 (6 bases). CDR3 length equals 16 residues. Trimming stripped 5 bases from V and 8 bases from J, with 24 bases between. The germline CDR1 and CDR2 sequences are SEHNR and FQNEAQ (reference sequence). This CDR3 is CASSRERGGQSQGYTF. The DNA for the CDR3 is TGTGCCAGCAGCCGCGAAAGGGGGGGGCAGTCTCAGGGCTACACCTTC.

The chain carries TRBV29-1 and TRBJ2-3; 9 nucleotides match TRBD2. V shed 4 bases, J shed 3 bases, and the junction held 5 bases outside the gene matches. In germline, CDR1 is SQVTM, CDR2 ANQGSEA. This CDR3 is 14 amino acids long. CDR3 DNA sequence: TGCAGCGTTGGGGCGGGAGGGTCTACAGATACGCAGTATTTT. This translates into CSVGAGGSTDTQYF.

The chain links TRBV5-1 to TRBJ2-1, with 11 bases identical to TRBD2. The CDR3 spans 16 residues. Germline CDR1 and CDR2: SGHRS and YFSETQ. The J segment lost 8 bases and the V segment lost 5 bases, leaving 12 bases of the junction unmatched. This CDR3 reads CASSFLAGGGGHEQFF. Here the CDR3 DNA reads TGCGCCAGCAGTTTTCTAGCGGGAGGAGGAGGTCATGAGCAGTTCTTC.

Only one count was recorded for this clone. J is TRBJ2-1 and V is TRBV7-2; 7 bases are shared with TRBD2. This CDR3 comprises 15 residues. The V and J ends lost 5 bases and 8 bases, in that order; junction bases with no gene match: 12. Germline V gene lookup returns CDR1 SGHTA and CDR2 FQGNSA. The CDR3 sequence is CASSPAGYRRDEQFF. DNA of the CDR3: TGTGCCAGCAGCCCAGCGGGGTATAGGAGAGATGAGCAGTTCTTC.

The DNA for the CDR3 is TGCGCCAGCAGCCCGGGACCGGATTTTTACGAGCAGTACTTC. This codes for CASSPGPDFYEQYF. The chain carries TRBV5-1 and TRBJ2-7; either TRBD1 or TRBD2 may supply D (5 bases each). CDR3 length equals 14 residues. The germline V gene encodes CDR1 SGHRS and CDR2 YFSETQ. The V and J ends lost 4 bases and 4 bases respectively, with 15 bases between them.

This clone was counted a few times. J is TRBJ1-1 and V is TRBV5-8, with D perhaps TRBD1 (5 bases). The CDR3 is made up of 12 amino acids. Per the germline V gene, CDR1 is SGHTS and CDR2 is YDEGEE. V was shortened by 2 bases and J by 11 bases, with 13 bases between the two germline ends. The CDR3 DNA sequence: TGTGCCAGCAGCTTTAGGGGACTTGAGGCTTTCTTT. It codes for CASSFRGLEAFF.

The DNA of the CDR3 is TGCGCCAGCAGCCCAGGGGTCGTTGCAACTAATGAAAAACTGTTTTTT. As protein: CASSPGVVATNEKLFF. The chain carries TRBV5-1 and TRBJ1-4, with a possible D match to TRBD1 (6 bases). Per germline, CDR1 SGHRS and CDR2 YFSETQ. The CDR3 consists of 16 residues. V lost 4 bases and J 0 bases, leaving 13 bases between the germline ends.

The V and J genes are TRBV5-1 and TRBJ2-1; TRBD2 matches at 11 bases. This CDR3 region has 16 residues. Looked up from germline, CDR1 is SGHRS and CDR2 is YFSETQ. The ends lost 4 bases at V and 8 bases at J; junction bases unmatched: 11. CDR3 region: CASSPTSGNFWDEQFF. Written as DNA, the CDR3 is TGCGCCAGCAGCCCGACTAGCGGGAACTTTTGGGATGAGCAGTTCTTC.

V and J are TRBV15 and TRBJ1-5; TRBD1 agrees at 7 bases. With 8 bases clipped from V and 2 bases from J, the junction kept 9 bases outside the gene matches. This CDR3 is 15 amino acids long. The germline CDR1 and CDR2 sequences are LNHNV and YYDKDF (reference sequence). The CDR3 nucleotides read TGTGCCACCGGGGTGGTAAGGGGGCGCAATCAGCCCCAGCATTTT. This sequence encodes CATGVVRGRNQPQHF. Full variable domain (remainder filled in from reference TRBV15 and TRBJ1-5): DAMVIQNPRYQVTQFGKPVTLSCSQTLNHNVMYWYQQKSSQAPKLLFHYYDKDFNNEADTPDNFQSRRPNTSFCFLDIRSPGLGDTAMYLCATGVVRGRNQPQHFGDGTRLSIL.

The chain has TRBV27 and TRBJ2-1; 10 bases fit TRBD1. Germline CDR1 and CDR2: MNHEY and SMNVEV (reference sequence). There are 15 residues in the CDR3. V shed 0 bases, J shed 10 bases, and the junction held 6 bases outside the gene matches. CDR3 DNA: TGTGCCAGCAGTTTATCGGGACAGGGGATCTGGGAGCAGTTCTTC. Its translation is CASSLSGQGIWEQFF.

The rearrangement links TRBV9 to TRBJ1-3, with 11 bases fitting TRBD1. J lost 0 bases, V lost 4 bases, and 6 bases had no gene match. CDR3 length equals 17 residues. Looked up from germline, CDR1 is SGDLS and CDR2 is YYNGEE. CDR3 sequence (DNA): TGTGCCAGCAGCATTGGACAGGGGGCTATCTCTGGAAACACCATATATTTT. Protein: CASSIGQGAISGNTIYF.

The chain has TRBV7-2 and TRBJ2-5, with D possibly matching TRBD2 (5 bases). CDR1 and CDR2 from the germline V gene are SGHTA and FQGNSA. The length of the CDR3 is 16 residues. V shed 2 bases and J shed 5 bases, with 18 bases lying between them. As DNA, the CDR3 is TGTGCCAGCAGCTTATATCCCGAGGGCCTTGGGGAGACCCAGTACTTC. Protein: CASSLYPEGLGETQYF.

This chain connects TRBV6-1 to TRBJ2-1, with 9 bases fitting TRBD2. Germline CDR1 is MNHNS and CDR2 is SASEGT. The CDR3 totals 16 residues. V gave up 2 bases and J gave up 4 bases; unmatched junction bases: 6. The CDR3 DNA follows: TGTGCCAGCAGTGAATTTGCGGGAGGGAGGTACAATGAGCAGTTCTTC. This translates into CASSEFAGGRYNEQFF.

This chain links TRBV28 with TRBJ2-7; D is uncertain. CDR3 size: 11 residues. V shed 4 bases and J shed 9 bases, with 10 bases lying between them. Germline loops: CDR1 MDHEN, CDR2 SYDVKM. Written as DNA, the CDR3 is TGTGCCAGCAGTTCCCGAATATGGCAGTACTTC. Protein sequence: CASSSRIWQYF. Based on the CDR3 plus reference TRBV28 and TRBJ2-7, the full variable domain is DVKVTQSSRYLVKRTGEKVFLECVQDMDHENMFWYRQDPGLGLRLIYFSYDVKMKEKGDIPEGYSVSREKKERFSLILESASTNQTSMYLCASSSRIWQYFGPGTRLTVT.

V and J are TRBV28 and TRBJ2-6; no reliable D call. V gave up 6 bases and J gave up 1 base, with 22 bases separating them. There are 19 residues in the CDR3. The germline V gene has CDR1 MDHEN and CDR2 SYDVKM. The CDR3, as DNA: TGTGCCAGCAGCTTCCGTGGAACCCTTAGTCGGTCTGGGGCCAACGTCCTGACTTTC. Protein product: CASSFRGTLSRSGANVLTF. Filled out from reference TRBV28 and TRBJ2-6, the complete variable domain reads DVKVTQSSRYLVKRTGEKVFLECVQDMDHENMFWYRQDPGLGLRLIYFSYDVKMKEKGDIPEGYSVSREKKERFSLILESASTNQTSMYLCASSFRGTLSRSGANVLTFGAGSRLTVL.

V is TRBV7-2 and J is TRBJ2-7; D unclear. Germline V gives CDR1 SGHTA, CDR2 FQGNSA. CDR3 size: 11 residues. V was clipped by 4 bases and J by 7 bases, with 8 bases between them. In nucleotides, the CDR3 is TGTGCCAGCAGCTCGACGGAGGAGCAGTACTTC. Translation: CASSSTEEQYF.

The chain carries TRBV30 and TRBJ2-1, with D unresolved. V was shortened by 5 bases and J by 3 bases, with 5 bases between the two germline ends. The CDR3 is 11 amino acids. Germline V gives CDR1 GTSNPN, CDR2 SVGIG (reference sequence). CDR3 protein: CAWALYNEQFF. The CDR3 region has the DNA TGTGCCTGGGCCCTCTACAATGAGCAGTTCTTC. The complete variable domain, with remaining parts taken from reference TRBV30 and TRBJ2-1, reads SQTIHQWPATLVQPVGSPLSLECTVEGTSNPNLYWYRQAAGRGLQLLFYSVGIGQISSEVPQNLSASRPQDRQFILSSKKLLLSDSGFYLCAWALYNEQFFGPGTRLTVL.

The chain recombines TRBV7-9 with TRBJ2-3; 12 bases match TRBD2. The CDR3 runs to 16 residues. With 5 bases clipped from V and 5 bases from J, the junction kept 8 bases outside the gene matches. CDR1 and CDR2 from the germline V gene are SEHNR and FQNEAQ (reference sequence). CDR3 DNA sequence: TGTGCCAGCAGCATCCTAGCGGGAGGGCCGGGAGATACGCAGTATTTT. It specifies CASSILAGGPGDTQYF.

The chain couples TRBV7-2 to TRBJ2-3; TRBD1 agrees at 10 bases. Looked up from germline, CDR1 is SGHTA and CDR2 is FQGNSA. This CDR3 is 16 amino acids long. The ends lost 5 bases at V and 2 bases at J; junction bases unmatched: 7. CDR3 amino acids: CASSPRTGGYTDTQYF. CDR3 nucleotides: TGTGCCAGCAGCCCTAGGACAGGGGGTTACACAGATACGCAGTATTTT.

This clone was counted a single time. The chain has TRBV4-3 and TRBJ2-1; D is ambiguous. CDR3 size: 17 residues. CDR1 is LGHNA, CDR2 YSLEER, per germline. Trimming shortened V by 0 bases and J by 6 bases, and 18 bases separated the two germline ends. CDR3 loop: CASSQDEWLTLRNEQFF. As DNA, the CDR3 is TGCGCCAGCAGCCAAGATGAGTGGCTTACCCTGCGCAATGAGCAGTTCTTC.

The chain employs TRBV5-1 and TRBJ2-2; TRBD1 matches 9 bases. Germline lookup yields CDR1 SGHRS and CDR2 YFSETQ. With V trimmed by 0 bases and J by 5 bases, 2 bases remained unmatched. CDR3 size: 15 residues. The CDR3 reads CASSLGGQGTGELFF. CDR3 DNA: TGCGCCAGCAGCTTGGGGGGACAGGGTACCGGGGAGCTGTTTTTT.

This rearrangement joins TRBV14 to TRBJ2-3; TRBD2 matches 11 bases. Germline CDR1 SGHDN, CDR2 FVKESK. There are 18 residues in the CDR3. With 4 bases clipped from V and 2 bases from J, the junction kept 11 bases outside the gene matches. The CDR3 sequence: CASSPGTSGSYSTDTQYF. Here the CDR3 DNA reads TGTGCCAGCAGCCCAGGGACTAGCGGAAGCTATTCCACAGATACGCAGTATTTT.